This T cell receptor beta chain stems from a study of T-cell reconstitution after alpha-beta-depleted transplantation in children. This CDR3 spans 15 amino acids. The ends lost 2 bases at V and 4 bases at J; junction bases unmatched: 7. This clonotype was detected many times. Antigen: not known. During its preparation, the TCRbeta library received unique molecular identifiers. TCRdb reanalysed the PCR reads using MiXCR and keeps one entry per CDR3 protein. This table holds approximately 980,000 distinct CDR3 sequences, 25% to 35% found once. Overall study findings and caveats: Among T cells one year after transplant, newly produced cells accounted for most counts and diversity. Some patients' high day-60 TCRbeta diversity was attributed to recipient cells surviving conditioning. Reportedly, only several hundred clones from non-depleted graft cells drove alpha-beta T-cell counts at about two months.

This chain uses TRBV12-3 or TRBV12-4 with TRBJ2-5; 7 nucleotides match TRBD2. Sequences were derived from PBMCs, mostly from graft donor cells, sampled 360 days after TCRalphabeta/CD19-depleted stem cell transplant. This clonotype was obtained from a boy younger than two who had a stem cell transplant for SCID, so the T cells may come from the graft donor. The CDR3 DNA sequence: TGTGCCAGCAGTTTAACGGGGGGACGAGGAGAGACCCAGTACTTC. Its translation is CASSLTGGRGETQYF.